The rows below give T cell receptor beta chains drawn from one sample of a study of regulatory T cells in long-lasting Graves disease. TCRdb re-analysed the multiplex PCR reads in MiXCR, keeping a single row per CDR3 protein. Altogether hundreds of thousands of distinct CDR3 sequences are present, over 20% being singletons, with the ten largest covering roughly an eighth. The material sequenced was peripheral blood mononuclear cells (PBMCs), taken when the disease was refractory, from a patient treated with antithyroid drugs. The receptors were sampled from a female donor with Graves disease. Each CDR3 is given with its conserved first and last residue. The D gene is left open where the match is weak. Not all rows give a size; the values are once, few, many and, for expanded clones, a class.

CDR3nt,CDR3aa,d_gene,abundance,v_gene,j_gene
TGCAGTGCTAGAGAGGAACAGACGAGAGGCTACACCTTC,CSAREEQTRGYTF,-,many,TRBV20-1,TRBJ1-2
TGTGCCAGCAGTTCCCTCGGGACTAGCGGAGGTACCGGGGAGCTGTTTTTT,CASSSLGTSGGTGELFF,TRBD2,many,TRBV28,TRBJ2-2
TGTGCCAGCAGCTTAGGGGCAGCGATAGAGCAGTACTTC,CASSLGAAIEQYF,-,-,TRBV7-8,TRBJ2-7
TGTGCCAGCAGCTTACGCGGACCGGCAGATACGCAGTATTTT,CASSLRGPADTQYF,-,-,TRBV11-1,TRBJ2-3
TGTGCCAGTACGTCTGGGGCCAACGTCCTGACTTTC,CASTSGANVLTF,-,many,TRBV28,TRBJ2-6
TGCAGCGTTGAAGATAAGGGAGGGAACTATGGCTACACCTTC,CSVEDKGGNYGYTF,-,-,TRBV29-1,TRBJ1-2
TGTGCCAGCAGTTTGAGCATGGGAGCAGGGGCCAACGTCCTGACTTTC,CASSLSMGAGANVLTF,-,many,TRBV12-3/TRBV12-4,TRBJ2-6
TGTGCCAGCAGCGCTGGAGAATTATACGAGCAGTACTTC,CASSAGELYEQYF,-,-,TRBV9,TRBJ2-7
TGTGCCAGCAGTGAACGGCCACTAAGCTCTGGAAACACCATATATTTT,CASSERPLSSGNTIYF,-,few,TRBV2,TRBJ1-3
TGTGCCAGCAGCCAACGCCAGGTTGATACGCAGTATTTT,CASSQRQVDTQYF,-,few,TRBV3-1,TRBJ2-3
TGTGCCAGCAGCGTAGCATCCGGGTTTGGTGAAAAACTGTTTTTT,CASSVASGFGEKLFF,-,few,TRBV9,TRBJ1-4
TGCAGCGTTGAGAAAGCTAGCGGCACCGGGGAGCTGTTTTTT,CSVEKASGTGELFF,TRBD2,few,TRBV29-1,TRBJ2-2
TGTGCCAGCAGTTACTCGATGCAGGGTAATTCACCCCTCCACTTT,CASSYSMQGNSPLHF,-,many,TRBV6-5,TRBJ1-6
TGTGCCAGCAGCCCCAAGTCAGGGCCCAATGAAAAACTGTTTTTT,CASSPKSGPNEKLFF,-,-,TRBV11-2,TRBJ1-4
TGTGCCAGCAGTTACCGACAGGCGGCTGAAGCTTTCTTT,CASSYRQAAEAFF,-,many,TRBV6-2/TRBV6-3,TRBJ1-1
TGCAGTGCTAGAGTTTCCCCTGGTGAAAAACTGTTTTTT,CSARVSPGEKLFF,-,-,TRBV20-1,TRBJ1-4
TGTGCCAGCAGCCAAGAACAGGGTAGCGAGACCCAGTACTTC,CASSQEQGSETQYF,-,few,TRBV4-2,TRBJ2-5
TGTGCCAGCAGCCGGGGGCGTTGGACTGAAGCTTTCTTT,CASSRGRWTEAFF,-,many,TRBV12-3/TRBV12-4,TRBJ1-1
TGTGTCTGGAGAGGGCTATTCCAAGAGACCCAGTACTTC,CVWRGLFQETQYF,-,-,TRBV30,TRBJ2-5